Listed below are T cell receptor beta chains from one sample, sequenced in a study of tumor-infiltrating lymphocytes in localized non-small cell lung cancer. The table came from immunoSEQ multiplex PCR; TCRdb's copy has only in-frame clones and leaves some out. The repertoire holds roughly 2,400 clones, with around 50% as singletons. The specimen sequenced was uninvolved lung tissue not adjacent to the tumor. Source of these receptors: a human donor with non-small cell lung cancer. Some clones in this sample may be carry-over from other donors' samples. The CDR3 runs from the conserved cysteine through the conserved F or W. A D gene is named only where the DNA matches it firmly.

CASSYSQGYTEAFF,TRBV6-5,NA
CASSDVNTGELFF,TRBV19,NA
CASRKGGVANEQFF,TRBV4-1,NA
CASSVAQGNTEAFF,TRBV9,NA
CASASSLGEQYF,TRBV28,NA
CASSAGQGYETQYF,TRBV9,TRBD1
CASSPRGSGETQYF,TRBV28,NA
CASAFHNQPQHF,TRBV28,NA
CASSFTGLRDGEQFF,TRBV7-8,NA
CASPLGVETQYF,TRBV7-6,NA
CASSHGGSKSYEQYF,TRBV7-2,NA
CASSTRGSYNSPLHF,TRBV11-2,NA
CASSMGGVSNTEAFF,TRBV19,NA
CAWSREGYGDYGYTF,TRBV30,NA
CASSLSPLETYEQYF,TRBV5-1,NA
CASSLRFNTEAFF,TRBV27,NA
CSVERRLTDTQYF,TRBV29-1,NA
CVGRTGLNTEAFF,TRBV29-1,NA
CASSSTGELFF,TRBV7-9,NA
CASSYSWTGASSGYTF,TRBV6-5,TRBD1
CAISESSGSTGNTIYF,TRBV10-3,NA
CASSYARGNSPLHF,TRBV6-5,NA